The clone carrying this T cell receptor beta chain was recorded only once. This specimen belongs to a study of blood T cell repertoires in COVID-19. Whole-study context: Samples of COVID-19 (acute and convalescent) were obtained from the United States, Italy and Spain. The cDNA or gDNA used as material had been derived from T cells, B-cell-depleted T cells, or PBMCs.

How the authors handled the data: Reference gene primer amplification gave estimated nucleated cell counts. Using immunoSEQ multiplex PCR, the repertoire was profiled, and TCRdb retains in-frame clones only, with some absent. V and J calls and clone size are given by that table; D and trimming were obtained from the DNA. The table shows 170,000 or so clones, with approximately 87% occurring only once. CDR1 is MNHEY, CDR2 SMNVEV, per germline (reference sequence). V gave up 4 bases and J gave up 6 bases, with 9 bases separating them. The length of the CDR3 is 13 residues. Sequenced material: peripheral blood. The rearrangement uses TRBV27 and TRBJ2-2, with a weak D call TRBD2 (5 bases). The receptor was isolated from a woman under 30 who had recovered from COVID-19. CDR3 sequence reads: CASSSLAPGELFF. CDR3 in DNA: TGTGCCAGCAGTTCCCTAGCTCCCGGGGAGCTGTTTTTT.